The 8 T cell receptor beta chains reported below all come from one sample, sequenced in a study of molecular identifiers for immune sequencing clone quantification. Using its own MiXCR run on the PCR reads, TCRdb lists one record per CDR3 protein. The data contain about half a million distinct CDR3 sequences, 20% to 25% of them seen just once; the ten biggest clones take up approximately 0.8%. Sequenced material: naive CD8+ T cells from blood, with Jurkat cell RNA spiked in. Subset denoted: FACS-sorted CD8+CD4-CCR7+CD45RA+ naive T cells. These receptors came from a human donor in good health. Some libraries in this study had Jurkat cell RNA spiked in.

Of note for this clonotype: Being one base from a much bigger clone, this may be a read error. The chain joins TRBV4-3 to TRBJ1-6, with unresolved D. Germline CDR1 reads LGHNA; CDR2 reads YSLEER. The V end was cut by 5 bases, the J end by 7 bases, with 12 bases between. This CDR3 is built from 14 residues. The chain's CDR3 is CASSVDRSNSPLHF. The CDR3 DNA sequence: TGCGCCAGCAGCGTCGACCGATCCAATTCACCCCTCCACTTT.

The J gene is TRBJ1-5, the V gene TRBV9; D gene uncertain. CDR3 length: 14 amino acids. Trimming shortened V by 0 bases and J by 5 bases, and 9 bases separated the two germline ends. Germline V gene lookup returns CDR1 SGDLS and CDR2 YYNGEE. Here the CDR3 reads CASSVGVADQPQHF. In DNA, the CDR3 is TGTGCCAGCAGCGTAGGAGTTGCCGATCAGCCCCAGCATTTT.

This clonotype was found a few times. V and J are TRBV5-4 and TRBJ1-2, with D perhaps matching TRBD1 (6 bases). This CDR3 region has 19 residues. Trimming took 0 bases from V and 0 from J, leaving 21 bases between them. CDR1 and CDR2 (germline): SGHNT, YYREEE (reference sequence). For the CDR3, the DNA is TGTGCCAGCAGCTTGGCCTATCTTGACAGGACGATAGCTAACTATGGCTACACCTTC. Protein product: CASSLAYLDRTIANYGYTF.

This chain connects TRBV24-1 to TRBJ1-5; D is perhaps TRBD1 (5 bases). The CDR3 loop spans 13 amino acids. CDR1 KGHDR and CDR2 SFDVKD come from the germline V gene. V shed 9 bases and J shed 7 bases, with 15 bases lying between them. The CDR3 reads CATSQGSWQPQHF. As DNA, the CDR3 is TGTGCCACCTCCCAGGGTTCGTGGCAGCCCCAGCATTTT.

Only a few counts were recorded for this clonotype. The chain carries TRBV3-1 and TRBJ2-5; TRBD2 matches 13 bases. After removal of 6 bases from V and 5 bases from J, the junction contained 6 bases not matched to a gene. The CDR3 has 15 residues. Germline CDR1 is LGHDT and CDR2 is YNNKEL (reference sequence). The CDR3 sequence is CASRSGLAGWETQYF. The CDR3 coding sequence is TGTGCCAGCAGATCGGGACTAGCGGGGTGGGAGACCCAGTACTTC.

This clonotype was found many times. V usage is TRBV4-1 and J usage is TRBJ2-5; D unresolved. The CDR3 length is 16 residues. CDR1 and CDR2 (germline): MGHRA, YSYEKL. V was pared by 4 bases and J by 2 bases, with 17 bases between. The CDR3 sequence is CASSLSPQSPQETQYF. The DNA for the CDR3 is TGCGCCAGCAGCCTCTCACCGCAGAGCCCACAAGAGACCCAGTACTTC.

As for this clonotype: This may be a read error, as it is one base from a much larger clone. The chain uses TRBV6-5 and TRBJ1-6; D not resolved. CDR1 is MNHEY, CDR2 SVGAGI, per germline. The CDR3 sequence is 13 residues long. This CDR3 reads CAGSYSVNSPLHF. The CDR3 bases are TGTGCCGGCAGTTACTCTGTTAATTCACCCCTCCACTTT.

The chain couples TRBV28 to TRBJ2-7, with TRBD1 as a possible D gene (5 bases). V was pared by 4 bases and J by 4 bases, with 20 bases between. The CDR3 runs 16 residues. Germline V lookup: CDR1 MDHEN, CDR2 SYDVKM. The CDR3, as DNA: TGTGCCAGCAGTTCCGAGGACAAACTTGTTGGGTACGAGCAGTACTTC. Translated: CASSSEDKLVGYEQYF.